The 29 T cell receptor beta chains below come from one sample, sequenced in a study of glioma-infiltrating T cells. Amplification of TCR alpha and beta CDR3 regions from RNA used iRepertoire nested multiplex PCR. MiXCR, run by TCRdb on the multiplex PCR reads, gives a single entry per CDR3 protein. The data show about 200,000 distinct CDR3 sequences, over 30% seen once. The sequencing sample was made of glioma tissue, nonneoplastic brain tissue, or PBMCs (not recorded which). These receptors originate from a human donor with low-grade glioma or glioblastoma, undergoing nonglioma brain surgery, or in good health (not recorded which).

CDR3 sequence: CASHNSPGTSTGELFF. CDR3 DNA: TGTGCCAGTCATAATTCGCCGGGGACATCCACCGGGGAGCTGTTTTTT. V gene TRBV7-2 combines with J gene TRBJ2-2; D may be TRBD1 (6 bases). The V and J ends lost 9 bases and 4 bases respectively, with 21 bases between them. The CDR3 runs to 16 residues. CDR1 and CDR2 from the germline V gene are SGHTA and FQGNSA.

J is TRBJ2-1 and V is TRBV20-1; D is undetermined. The CDR3 totals 13 residues. Germline lookup yields CDR1 DFQATT and CDR2 SNEGSKA (reference sequence). V was shortened by 6 bases and J by 9 bases, with 18 bases between the two germline ends. The CDR3 nucleotides are TGCAGTGCCTATCCCCGACATGTCCGTGAGCAGTTCTTC. Translating it yields CSAYPRHVREQFF.

Worth noting for this clonotype: The conserved phenylalanine or tryptophan is not found at the CDR3 terminus, so this likely reflects a read error. This chain uses TRBV7-2 with TRBJ2-7; TRBD2 matches at 13 bases. This CDR3 has 16 amino acids. Germline CDR1 and CDR2: SGHTA and FQGNSA. V shed 2 bases and J 4 bases; nucleotides not matched to a gene: 5. The CDR3 nucleotides are TGTGCCAGCAGCTTAAGACTAGCGGGAGGCATATACGAGCAGTACCTC. Translation gives CASSLRLAGGIYEQYL.

There are many counts of this clonotype. The V and J genes are TRBV7-9 and TRBJ2-3, with 8 bases identical to TRBD2. The length of the CDR3 is 15 residues. Germline CDR1 reads SEHNR; CDR2 reads FQNEAQ (reference sequence). The V segment lost 5 bases and the J segment 3 bases; nucleotides outside the gene matches: 7. CDR3 residues: CASSLSGSVTDTQYF. CDR3 DNA sequence: TGTGCCAGCAGCCTGAGCGGGAGTGTAACAGATACGCAGTATTTT.

The sample holds a few counts of this clonotype. This chain joins TRBV29-1 and TRBJ2-7; TRBD2 agrees at 13 bases. Germline V gene lookup returns CDR1 SQVTM and CDR2 ANQGSEA. The CDR3 is made up of 14 amino acids. V lost 4 bases to trimming and J lost 2 bases; unmatched junction nucleotides: 2. The CDR3 loop is CSVGGLAGPYEQYF. The CDR3, as DNA: TGCAGCGTTGGGGGACTAGCGGGACCCTACGAGCAGTACTTC.

This clonotype showed up many times. The chain is built from TRBV4-1 and TRBJ2-7; D unclear. Germline V gene data show CDR1 as MGHRA and CDR2 as YSYEKL. The V end was cut by 1 base, the J end by 1 base, with 8 bases between. CDR3 length: 14 residues. The CDR3 reads CASSQGLGSYEQYF. The CDR3 nucleotides read TGCGCCAGCAGCCAAGGGCTGGGTTCCTACGAGCAGTACTTC.

This clonotype turned up a few times. V and J are TRBV29-1 and TRBJ2-2; TRBD1 might be the D (5 bases). The germline gives CDR1 SQVTM, CDR2 ANQGSEA. This CDR3 contains 14 residues. Trimming took off 7 bases at V and 6 bases at J, with 18 bases between the two ends. The CDR3 region is CSAVTGVLAGELFF. In DNA, the CDR3 is TGCAGCGCCGTAACAGGCGTCCTCGCCGGGGAGCTGTTTTTT.

A remark on this clonotype: Possible read error: a much larger clone is one base away. The J gene is TRBJ2-1, the V gene TRBV7-3; D is ambiguous. Deletions cut 5 bases from V and 6 bases from J, with 11 bases between. Germline V CDR1 and CDR2: SGHTA, FQGTGA. The length of the CDR3 is 13 residues. The CDR3, as DNA: TGTGCCAGCAGCCCCTTTGTTAGCAATGAGCAGTTCTTC. Translating gives CASSPFVSNEQFF.

At least ten counts were recorded for this clonotype. The chain is built from TRBV19 and TRBJ1-5; D is perhaps TRBD1 (6 bases). The CDR3 sequence is 13 residues long. Per the germline V gene, CDR1 is LNHDA and CDR2 is SQIVND (reference sequence). Trimming pared 6 bases from V and 7 bases from J, leaving 13 bases between. This chain's CDR3 is CASSTGRRQPQHF. In DNA form, the CDR3 reads TGTGCCAGTAGCACAGGGAGGAGGCAGCCCCAGCATTTT.

The chain links TRBV4-2 to TRBJ2-1, with D unresolved. The CDR3 length is 16 residues. CDR1 and CDR2 from the germline V gene are LGHNA and YNFKEQ. Trimming stripped 0 bases from V and 6 bases from J, with 15 bases between. The CDR3 DNA follows: TGTGCCAGCAGCCAAGATCTACAAGGCACGTCCAATGAGCAGTTCTTC. It encodes CASSQDLQGTSNEQFF.

Ten or more counts support this clonotype. This rearrangement joins TRBV6-6 to TRBJ2-1, with 9 bases fitting TRBD2. The CDR3 is 17 residues long. V lost 0 bases and J lost 4; bases outside the gene matches: 7. The germline CDR1 and CDR2 sequences are MNHNY and SVGAGI (reference sequence). The CDR3 DNA reads TGTGCCAGCAGTTACTCCGGGCTAGCGGGAATTTACAATGAGCAGTTCTTC. Its protein product is CASSYSGLAGIYNEQFF.

The sample holds many counts of this clonotype. CDR3 nucleotides: TGCAGTGCTAGAGATCAGCGGACAGGGGGCCAGAACGAGCAGTACTTC. This sequence encodes CSARDQRTGGQNEQYF. The rearrangement joins TRBV20-1 to TRBJ2-7, with 11 bases aligning to TRBD1. The CDR3 is 16 residues long. CDR1 DFQATT and CDR2 SNEGSKA come from the germline V gene (reference sequence). The V gene end was trimmed by 0 bases and the J gene end by 5 bases; junction bases not matched to a gene: 9.

In this sample, this clonotype turned up many times. The rearrangement links TRBV28 to TRBJ2-4; the D gene is possibly TRBD2 (6 bases). The V gene's germline CDR1 is MDHEN and CDR2 SYDVKM. The V gene lost 3 bases and the J gene lost 0 bases, with 18 bases spanning the gap. The CDR3 length is 18 residues. Written as DNA, the CDR3 is TGTGCCAGCAGTTTTTTTGCTTGGGGGGAAGGAGCCAAAAACATTCAGTACTTC. The encoded protein is CASSFFAWGEGAKNIQYF.

This clonotype has a count of ten or more. The chain combines TRBV2 with TRBJ2-3; TRBD1 aligns across 10 bases. The CDR3 loop spans 16 amino acids. From germline, CDR1 is SNHLY and CDR2 FYNNEI. After removal of 3 bases from V and 4 bases from J, the junction contained 7 bases not matched to a gene. CDR3 DNA: TGTGCCAGCAGTGACATTTGGGACAGGGGCGCAGATACGCAGTATTTT. Amino acid sequence: CASSDIWDRGADTQYF.

As for this clonotype: An end of the junction does not agree with germline; a read error may underlie this. This CDR3 is CASSSRVRQEAQYF. CDR3 DNA: TGTGCCAGCAGTTCTAGGGTACGGCAAGAGGCCCAGTACTTC. The rearrangement joins TRBV27 to TRBJ2-5; no firm D call. In germline, CDR1 is MNHEY, CDR2 SMNVEV (reference sequence). The CDR3 runs 14 residues.

Worth noting for this clonotype: Possible read error: a much larger clone is one base away. The V call is TRBV24-1, the J call TRBJ1-2; no reliable D call. The CDR3 has 13 amino acids. Looked up from germline, CDR1 is KGHDR and CDR2 is SFDVKD. In nucleotides, the CDR3 is TGTGCCACCAGTGACGGCGGTTACTATGGCGACACCTTC. Encoded protein: CATSDGGYYGDTF.

CDR3 sequence (DNA): TGTGCCAGCAGCTGGGGACAGGGGGCAGATACGCAGTATTTT. This encodes CASSWGQGADTQYF. The gene calls are TRBV7-2 and TRBJ2-3; TRBD1 agrees at 11 bases. CDR3 length: 14 residues. Germline CDR1 reads SGHTA; CDR2 reads FQGNSA. After removal of 4 bases from V and 4 bases from J, the junction contained 1 base not matched to a gene.

The rearrangement links TRBV29-1 to TRBJ2-2, with 10 bases that match TRBD2. This CDR3 region has 14 residues. CDR1 and CDR2 from the germline V gene are SQVTM and ANQGSEA. V trimming: 2 bases; J trimming: 4 bases; junction bases outside the gene matches: 1. CDR3 region: CSVEIAGGTGELFF. The DNA of the CDR3 is TGCAGCGTTGAAATAGCGGGAGGCACCGGGGAGCTGTTTTTT.

About this clonotype: The conserved closing phenylalanine or tryptophan is absent in this CDR3, likely reflecting a read error. The J gene is TRBJ1-5, the V gene TRBV4-2; the match to TRBD1 covers 9 bases. The CDR3 contains 15 residues. The germline V gene encodes CDR1 LGHNA and CDR2 YNFKEQ. After removal of 0 bases from V and 6 bases from J, the junction contained 3 bases not matched to a gene. The CDR3 bases are TGTGCCAGCAGCCAAGATGACAGGGGGACTCAGCCCCAGCATTCT. This codes for CASSQDDRGTQPQHS.

A note on this clonotype: A clone one base away is much larger, so this may be a read error. The chain combines TRBV28 with TRBJ2-5, with 10 nucleotides matching TRBD1. V shed 3 bases and J 7 bases; nucleotides not matched to a gene: 11. Germline V gene sequence: CDR1 MDHEN, CDR2 SYDVKM. The CDR3 length is 16 residues. CDR3 protein: CASSFPAGQGKGTQYF. The CDR3 bases are TGTGCCAGCAGTTTCCCGGCGGGACAGGGGAAAGGGACCCAGTACTTC.

In regard to this clonotype: It may be a read error: a sequence one base away is much more abundant. The chain joins TRBV12-5 to TRBJ2-3; no clear D gene. Germline assignment: CDR1 LGHNT and CDR2 FRNRAP. V was pared by 4 bases and J by 6 bases, with 11 bases between. The CDR3 spans 13 residues. The CDR3 bases are TGTGCTAGTGGTTACGGTCGGGTGGATACGCAGTATTTT. Encoded protein: CASGYGRVDTQYF.

About this clonotype itself: Germline and junction disagree at one end, which may indicate a read error. V is TRBV27 and J is TRBJ1-3; D unclear. The CDR3 totals 14 residues. CDR1 MNHEY and CDR2 SMNVEV come from the germline V gene (reference sequence). CDR3 bases: TGTGACAGCAGTTTAAAGGGATCTGGAAACACCATATATTTT. It specifies CDSSLKGSGNTIYF.

As concerns this clonotype: Possible read error: a much larger clone is one base away. The chain uses TRBV12-3 or TRBV12-4 and TRBJ1-5, with D perhaps TRBD1 (6 bases). The CDR3 runs 15 residues. The CDR3: CASSSGQFSTQPQHF. CDR3 bases: TGTGCCAGCAGTAGTGGACAGTTCAGCACTCAGCCCCAGCATTTT.

This clonotype has ten or more counts. The chain joins TRBV6-2 or TRBV6-3 to TRBJ1-1, with 10 nucleotides matching TRBD1. CDR3 length: 16 residues. Germline assignment: CDR1 MNHEY and CDR2 SVGEGT. With 2 bases clipped from V and 3 bases from J, the junction kept 6 bases outside the gene matches. The CDR3 loop reads CASSYAGQGPDTEAFF. DNA of the CDR3: TGTGCCAGCAGTTACGCGGGACAGGGGCCGGACACTGAAGCTTTCTTT.

In its sample, this clonotype was seen a few times. The rearrangement joins TRBV19 to TRBJ2-1; 8 nucleotides line up with TRBD2. Per the germline V gene, CDR1 is LNHDA and CDR2 is SQIVND (reference sequence). After removal of 1 base from V and 8 bases from J, the junction contained 7 bases not matched to a gene. This CDR3 spans 15 amino acids. Written as DNA, the CDR3 is TGTGCCAGTAGTATAGGACTAGCGATAAATTATGAGCAGTTCTTC. Its protein is CASSIGLAINYEQFF.

This clonotype occurred many times. The chain carries TRBV24-1 and TRBJ2-3; D is unresolved. Per the germline V gene, CDR1 is KGHDR and CDR2 is SFDVKD. Trimming left V 4 bases short and J 2 bases short, with 21 bases between. The CDR3 runs to 18 residues. Written as DNA, the CDR3 is TGTGCCACCAGTGACCCAACCCGAACTATTGGGCTCACAGATACGCAGTATTTT. Amino acids: CATSDPTRTIGLTDTQYF.

The chain employs TRBV30 and TRBJ2-1, with 8 bases aligning to TRBD1. Trimming removed 7 bases from V and 5 bases from J; junction bases left unmatched: 7. The CDR3 length is 13 residues. The germline gives CDR1 GTSNPN, CDR2 SVGIG (reference sequence). The CDR3 DNA reads TGTGCCTTGTGGACAGGGAGAGACAATGAGCAGTTCTTC. It specifies CALWTGRDNEQFF.

In its sample, this clonotype was seen many times. The chain's CDR3 is CASSAGLKRTDTQYF. The CDR3 DNA is TGTGCCAGCTCCGCGGGATTAAAAAGGACAGATACGCAGTATTTT. V is TRBV7-2 and J is TRBJ2-3; tentatively, D is TRBD2 (6 bases). With 8 bases removed from V and 3 bases from J, the gap between germline ends came to 18 bases. Germline V gene lookup returns CDR1 SGHTA and CDR2 FQGNSA. The CDR3 covers 15 residues.

As concerns this clonotype: This may stem from a read error, because a much larger clone lies one nucleotide away. The J gene is TRBJ1-6, the V gene TRBV7-2; D call uncertain. V gave up 6 bases and J gave up 3 bases, with 12 bases separating them. CDR3 size: 15 residues. Germline CDR1 reads SGHTA; CDR2 reads FQGNSA. CDR3 nucleotide sequence: TGTGCCAGCAGACCGGAGGGAGACTATAATTCACCCCTCCACTTT. Protein sequence: CASRPEGDYNSPLHF.